The text below deals with one TCR beta chain. No antigen is known for it. The input lacks base qualities; no much larger clone sits a single base away. The V end loses 5 bases and the J end loses 2 bases, and a stretch of 11 bases separates them. CDR1 and CDR2 are drawn from the germline V gene: MNHEY, SVGAGI. The cysteine opens and the phenylalanine closes a CDR3 of 14 amino acids. This entry keeps only the CDR3 DNA: 42 bases, framed from base 1. This sample was taken from a study of blood T cell repertoires in COVID-19 (TCRdb year 2020). A note on the overall study: Collaborator samples came from the United States, Italy and Spain and covered acute and convalescent phases of COVID-19. A freely available public database, intended as a resource for researchers studying the immune response to SARS-CoV-2, is where the repertoires were released. The samples were drawn from two sources: the first 160 participants of the ongoing ImmuneRACE study, and about 1,300 subjects contributed by 6 global collaborators. Where available, HLA class I and class II types were obtained from metadata supplied by the sample provider rather than from assay-based typing. Subjects who had been exposed to COVID-19, were actively infected with it, or had recovered from it provided the deeply sampled blood TCRbeta repertoires that made up the dataset. The material from the prospective study consisted of cDNA or gDNA derived from T cells, B-cell-depleted T cells, or PBMCs. Sample metadata almost always included a de-identified subject ID, COVID-19 status, age in years and sex.

Points the paper makes about the study in general: How much clinical and demographic metadata was included differed by source and by participant, and the metadata was provided uncurated.

TCRbeta CDR3 regions were amplified from genomic DNA by means of the immunoSEQ Assay, a bias-controlled multiplex PCR. The paper's processing steps were these. Nucleated cell counts per sample were estimated from amplification of reference gene primers within the assay. To quantify the absolute abundance of each unique TCRbeta CDR3 rearrangement, sequence reads were collapsed and filtered. For each sample, productive Simpson clonality was calculated as the square root of Simpson's diversity index across productive rearrangements. Drawn from immuneACCESS, this table holds only the in-frame rearrangements with V and J called that TCRdb kept. Clones are partly lost; checked studies trace under half to an unresolved V gene and leave the rest unexplained. The V and J calls and clone size are taken from that table; D and trimming were inferred from the DNA. Within this sample are under 250,000 clones, with nearly 90% of them counted one time only. The ten top clones hold roughly 3% of the sample.

Collaborating institutions collected whole blood in K2EDTA tubes following their own protocols. Collaborator samples were shipped for TCRbeta analysis as frozen whole blood, isolated PBMCs, or DNA extracted from either sample type. Rearrangement joined TRBV6-5 to TRBJ2-3, with TRBD2 as a weak D call on 5 bases. The receptor's source is a man aged 18 to 35 with active or convalescent COVID-19. Specimen: peripheral blood. The CDR3 corresponds to CASSPRENTDTQYF. The nucleotide sequence is TGTGCCAGCAGTCCTCGGGAAAACACAGATACGCAGTATTTT.